A selection of T cell receptor beta chains follows, all from one sample in a study of T cell changes during pregnancy in multiple sclerosis. Libraries were prepared by immunoSEQ multiplex PCR; TCRdb keeps only in-frame clonotypes and omits some of them. There are about 36,000 clones in the sample; 85% to 95% occur only once, and about 0.4% lies in the top ten. The source material was CD4+ T cells from peripheral blood mononuclear cells, sampled in the third trimester of pregnancy. These receptors originate from a female donor in good health, enrolled as a control in a pregnancy study. Both conserved end residues are part of each CDR3. Fields, in order: D gene, J gene, V gene, clone size, CDR3 DNA, CDR3 protein. A D gene is named only where the DNA matches it firmly. Clone size appears in some rows only: once, few, many, or a class for an expanded clone.

d_call: .; j_call: TRBJ1-2; v_call: TRBV18; clone_size: .; cdr3_nt: TGTGCCAGCTCACCCGACAGAAACTATGGCTACACCTTC; cdr3_aa: CASSPDRNYGYTF
d_call: .; j_call: TRBJ2-5; v_call: TRBV1; clone_size: .; cdr3_nt: TGCACCAGCAGCCTGACTAGCGGGGTTCGGGCGGCCCAGTACTTC; cdr3_aa: CTSSLTSGVRAAQYF
d_call: .; j_call: TRBJ2-1; v_call: TRBV15; clone_size: once; cdr3_nt: TGTGCCACCAGCGGACTAGGGGGTTCCTACAATGAGCAGTTCTTC; cdr3_aa: CATSGLGGSYNEQFF
d_call: .; j_call: TRBJ2-7; v_call: TRBV2; clone_size: few; cdr3_nt: TGTGCCAGCACCCCGGGGAGATACGAGCAGTACTTC; cdr3_aa: CASTPGRYEQYF
d_call: .; j_call: TRBJ1-6; v_call: TRBV7-2; clone_size: .; cdr3_nt: TGTGCCAGCAGCTTAATCGGACAGAAGAATTCACCCCTCCACTTT; cdr3_aa: CASSLIGQKNSPLHF
d_call: .; j_call: TRBJ2-2; v_call: TRBV30; clone_size: .; cdr3_nt: TGTGCCTGGAGTCGCGGGGCGGGCCCCGGGGAGCTGTTTTTT; cdr3_aa: CAWSRGAGPGELFF
d_call: TRBD1; j_call: TRBJ1-1; v_call: TRBV4-1; clone_size: .; cdr3_nt: TGCGCCAGCAGCCAAGGGTTGGGACAGGGAAAAGGAGTGGGGACTGAAGCTTTCTTT; cdr3_aa: CASSQGLGQGKGVGTEAFF
d_call: .; j_call: TRBJ1-3; v_call: TRBV19; clone_size: .; cdr3_nt: TGTGCCAGTCGCGGAGAGGGTGGGTTTGGAAACACCATATATTTT; cdr3_aa: CASRGEGGFGNTIYF
d_call: TRBD2; j_call: TRBJ2-3; v_call: TRBV28; clone_size: .; cdr3_nt: TGTGCCAGCAGAACTAGCGGGGCCAACACAGATACGCAGTATTTT; cdr3_aa: CASRTSGANTDTQYF
d_call: .; j_call: TRBJ2-5; v_call: TRBV30; clone_size: .; cdr3_nt: TGTGCCTGGAGTCGCGGGCAGGGGAAGACCCAGTACTTC; cdr3_aa: CAWSRGQGKTQYF
d_call: .; j_call: TRBJ1-1; v_call: TRBV5-4; clone_size: .; cdr3_nt: TGTGCCAGCAGCTTGGGGGGGGCGGGGGGTCTTGAAGCTTTCTTT; cdr3_aa: CASSLGGAGGLEAFF
d_call: .; j_call: TRBJ1-6; v_call: TRBV28; clone_size: .; cdr3_nt: TGTGCCAGCAGTCTCGACCGATCTAGCTCCTATAATTCACCCCTCCACTTT; cdr3_aa: CASSLDRSSSYNSPLHF
d_call: TRBD1; j_call: TRBJ2-2; v_call: TRBV7-6; clone_size: .; cdr3_nt: TGTGCCAGCAGCCCGGCACTGGGACAGGGGAACACCGGGGAGCTGTTTTTT; cdr3_aa: CASSPALGQGNTGELFF
d_call: TRBD1; j_call: TRBJ2-7; v_call: TRBV27; clone_size: .; cdr3_nt: TGTGCCAGCAAAGCCGGGACAGGTTGGAACGAGCAGTACTTC; cdr3_aa: CASKAGTGWNEQYF
d_call: .; j_call: TRBJ1-5; v_call: TRBV7-2; clone_size: .; cdr3_nt: TGTGCCAGCAGCCCGGGGAGAAATCAGCCCCAGCATTTT; cdr3_aa: CASSPGRNQPQHF
d_call: TRBD2; j_call: TRBJ2-1; v_call: TRBV2; clone_size: few; cdr3_nt: TGTGCCAGCATTAATTCGGGACTAGGTAACAATGAGCAGTTCTTC; cdr3_aa: CASINSGLGNNEQFF
d_call: .; j_call: TRBJ2-5; v_call: TRBV7-2; clone_size: once; cdr3_nt: TGTGCCAGCAGCCTCGTGGGAGGGGGGCAAGAGACCCAGTACTTC; cdr3_aa: CASSLVGGGQETQYF
d_call: .; j_call: TRBJ1-1; v_call: TRBV7-3; clone_size: .; cdr3_nt: TGTGCCAGCAGCTTAAATAGGGGAACTGAAGCTTTCTTT; cdr3_aa: CASSLNRGTEAFF
d_call: .; j_call: TRBJ1-3; v_call: TRBV9; clone_size: .; cdr3_nt: TGTGCCAGCAGCATCGGGAACAGCTCTGGAAACACCATATATTTT; cdr3_aa: CASSIGNSSGNTIYF
d_call: .; j_call: TRBJ1-3; v_call: TRBV10-3; clone_size: .; cdr3_nt: TGTGCCATCAGTGAGTCGAAACAGAAGTCCACCATATATTTT; cdr3_aa: CAISESKQKSTIYF
d_call: .; j_call: TRBJ1-5; v_call: TRBV18; clone_size: .; cdr3_nt: TGTGCCAGCCGCCGCACCGGGCCGGCGGGACAGCCCCAGCATTTT; cdr3_aa: CASRRTGPAGQPQHF
d_call: TRBD1; j_call: TRBJ2-3; v_call: TRBV15; clone_size: .; cdr3_nt: TGTGCCACCAGCACAGAATACTACCAGGGACAGGGGAATCGTGCGCAGTATTTT; cdr3_aa: CATSTEYYQGQGNRAQYF
d_call: .; j_call: TRBJ1-1; v_call: TRBV5-4; clone_size: .; cdr3_nt: TGTGCCCTATCGCGGGGGGGCTTGGTCGACACTGAAGCTTTCTTT; cdr3_aa: CALSRGGLVDTEAFF
d_call: .; j_call: TRBJ1-4; v_call: TRBV4-3; clone_size: .; cdr3_nt: TGCGCCAGCAGCCAAGATGGGGCAGGGAAGAATGAAAAACTGTTTTTT; cdr3_aa: CASSQDGAGKNEKLFF
d_call: .; j_call: TRBJ2-7; v_call: TRBV5-1; clone_size: .; cdr3_nt: TGCGCCAGCAGCTTGGTCTCCGGCTACGAGCAGTACTTC; cdr3_aa: CASSLVSGYEQYF
d_call: TRBD1; j_call: TRBJ1-5; v_call: TRBV7-2; clone_size: .; cdr3_nt: TGTGCCAGCAGCTTAGAGGGACAGATCTTCAATCAGCCCCAGCATTTT; cdr3_aa: CASSLEGQIFNQPQHF
d_call: .; j_call: TRBJ1-6; v_call: TRBV11-1; clone_size: .; cdr3_nt: TGTGCCAGCAGCTCCCAGGACAGAAATCTCCTCCACTTT; cdr3_aa: CASSSQDRNLLHF
d_call: .; j_call: TRBJ1-4; v_call: TRBV5-1; clone_size: once; cdr3_nt: TGCGCCAGCAGCCGGATAGGGGTAACTAATGAAAAACTGTTTTTT; cdr3_aa: CASSRIGVTNEKLFF
d_call: .; j_call: TRBJ1-5; v_call: TRBV21-1; clone_size: .; cdr3_nt: TGTGCCAGCAGCGGAAGTGGTGGGGCCTGCAATCAGCCCCAGCATTTT; cdr3_aa: CASSGSGGACNQPQHF
d_call: TRBD2; j_call: TRBJ2-1; v_call: TRBV15; clone_size: .; cdr3_nt: TGTGCCACCAGCACGGGGGGGGCGGGATACAATGAGCAGTTCTTC; cdr3_aa: CATSTGGAGYNEQFF
d_call: TRBD2; j_call: TRBJ2-1; v_call: TRBV15; clone_size: .; cdr3_nt: TGTGCCACCAGCAGAGGAACTAGCGTGAGTGAGCAGTTCTTC; cdr3_aa: CATSRGTSVSEQFF
d_call: .; j_call: TRBJ2-7; v_call: TRBV6-5; clone_size: .; cdr3_nt: TGTGCCAGCAGTTACTCAACAGGGAGTCCTATATACGAGCAGTACTTC; cdr3_aa: CASSYSTGSPIYEQYF
d_call: .; j_call: TRBJ1-2; v_call: TRBV7-3; clone_size: .; cdr3_nt: TGTGCCAGCAGCTTAGGTGCGGGCTATGGCTACACCTTC; cdr3_aa: CASSLGAGYGYTF
d_call: .; j_call: TRBJ2-3; v_call: TRBV27; clone_size: .; cdr3_nt: TGTGCCAGCAGCCTAGACAGAGTAGATACGCAGTATTTT; cdr3_aa: CASSLDRVDTQYF
d_call: .; j_call: TRBJ1-6; v_call: TRBV30; clone_size: .; cdr3_nt: TGTGCCTGGAGTCCGGGATTAAATTCACCCCTCCACTTT; cdr3_aa: CAWSPGLNSPLHF
d_call: .; j_call: TRBJ1-1; v_call: TRBV7-2; clone_size: .; cdr3_nt: TGTGCCAGCAGCATCTCAGGACAGTGGAACACTGAAGCTTTCTTT; cdr3_aa: CASSISGQWNTEAFF
d_call: .; j_call: TRBJ1-2; v_call: TRBV4-2; clone_size: .; cdr3_nt: TGTGCCAGCAGCCAAGATCAAACTAACTATGGCTACACCTTC; cdr3_aa: CASSQDQTNYGYTF
d_call: .; j_call: TRBJ2-1; v_call: TRBV6-1; clone_size: .; cdr3_nt: TGTGCCAGCAGCAGCGGTACCCTTAAGGATGAGCAGTTCTTC; cdr3_aa: CASSSGTLKDEQFF
d_call: TRBD1; j_call: TRBJ2-1; v_call: TRBV5-1; clone_size: .; cdr3_nt: TGCGCCAGCAGCGGGACAGGGGATAGCTCCTACAATGAGCAGTTCTTC; cdr3_aa: CASSGTGDSSYNEQFF
d_call: TRBD2; j_call: TRBJ2-6; v_call: TRBV5-1; clone_size: .; cdr3_nt: TGCGCCAGCAGCAGTAGCGGGGGGGCCTCCTCTGGGGCCAACGTCCTGACTTTC; cdr3_aa: CASSSSGGASSGANVLTF
d_call: .; j_call: TRBJ2-5; v_call: TRBV4-1; clone_size: .; cdr3_nt: TGCGCCAGCAGCCAAGATCGGGGCGCGGGGCAAGAGACCCAGTACTTC; cdr3_aa: CASSQDRGAGQETQYF
d_call: TRBD1; j_call: TRBJ1-1; v_call: TRBV29-1; clone_size: .; cdr3_nt: TGCAGCGCCAAACCGGGACAGGAGAAAGGGGTGAGAGCTTTCTTT; cdr3_aa: CSAKPGQEKGVRAFF
d_call: TRBD2; j_call: TRBJ2-5; v_call: TRBV6-1; clone_size: .; cdr3_nt: TGTGCCAGCAGTGCGGGACTAGCGGGGGGGCCTTGGGAGACCCAGTACTTC; cdr3_aa: CASSAGLAGGPWETQYF
d_call: TRBD1; j_call: TRBJ2-7; v_call: TRBV10-3; clone_size: .; cdr3_nt: TGTGCCATCAAAGCCGCGACAGGGCTCGCCGAGCAGTACTTC; cdr3_aa: CAIKAATGLAEQYF
d_call: .; j_call: TRBJ1-1; v_call: TRBV5-4; clone_size: .; cdr3_nt: TGTGCCAGCAGAAGGGACAACCTCGACACTGAAGCTTTCTTT; cdr3_aa: CASRRDNLDTEAFF
d_call: TRBD2; j_call: TRBJ2-2; v_call: TRBV7-3; clone_size: .; cdr3_nt: TGTGCCAGCAGCCCCTTCGGGACTAGCGGGGGGGCCGTCGGGGAGCTGTTTTTT; cdr3_aa: CASSPFGTSGGAVGELFF
d_call: .; j_call: TRBJ2-3; v_call: TRBV5-4; clone_size: once; cdr3_nt: TGTGCCAGCAGCTTGGCACAGGGCGGCACAGATACGCAGTATTTT; cdr3_aa: CASSLAQGGTDTQYF
d_call: TRBD1; j_call: TRBJ1-2; v_call: TRBV7-2; clone_size: .; cdr3_nt: TGTGCCAGCAGCCCCCGGACAGGCAACTATGGCTACACCTTC; cdr3_aa: CASSPRTGNYGYTF
d_call: .; j_call: TRBJ1-3; v_call: TRBV6-6; clone_size: .; cdr3_nt: TGTGCCAGCATCAACCGACAGGTCGGAAACACCATATATTTT; cdr3_aa: CASINRQVGNTIYF
d_call: .; j_call: TRBJ1-6; v_call: TRBV7-2; clone_size: .; cdr3_nt: TGTGCCAGCAGCTTAGACAGGGCGAGCTCCTATAATTCACCCCTCCACTTT; cdr3_aa: CASSLDRASSYNSPLHF
d_call: .; j_call: TRBJ1-4; v_call: TRBV30; clone_size: .; cdr3_nt: TGTGCCTGGAGCAATTTACAGGGCGCCCTGTTTTTT; cdr3_aa: CAWSNLQGALFF
d_call: .; j_call: TRBJ1-4; v_call: TRBV18; clone_size: .; cdr3_nt: TGTGCCAGCTCACCGCAGTCAACTAATGAAAAACTGTTTTTT; cdr3_aa: CASSPQSTNEKLFF
d_call: TRBD1; j_call: TRBJ1-6; v_call: TRBV5-1; clone_size: .; cdr3_nt: TGCGCCAGCAGCTTGGGGCCCACCGACAGGGGGCTGCACTTT; cdr3_aa: CASSLGPTDRGLHF
d_call: TRBD1; j_call: TRBJ2-3; v_call: TRBV7-3; clone_size: once; cdr3_nt: TGTGCCAGCAGCCGACAGGGGAGCACAGATACGCAGTATTTT; cdr3_aa: CASSRQGSTDTQYF